The T cell receptor (beta chain) described here comes from a study of T cell repertoires in ileal Crohn's disease. Study-level information: Biopsies of inflamed ileum from the surgical specimen form M0 samples.

Findings of the study overall: Sorted CD8 T cells held more high-frequency clones than CD4.

The table came from immunoSEQ multiplex PCR; TCRdb's copy has only in-frame clones and leaves some out. This sample has approximately 14,000 clones, with roughly 80% found just once. This CDR3 spans 14 amino acids. The junction had 8 bases not matched to a gene; V was cut back by 8 bases and J by 3 bases. Germline V CDR1 and CDR2: SQVTM, ANQGSEA. Time point described: inflamed ileum from the surgical specimen. Included were adult ileal or ileocolonic Crohn's patients indicated for ileocolonic resection. As to this clone: Its target is unknown.

The chain joins TRBV29-1 to TRBJ2-5, with 11 bases aligning to TRBD2. The sample consisted of ileal tissue. This TCR was recovered from an adult with Crohn's disease. CDR3 in DNA: TGCAGCTCCAAAGGGACTAGCGGCGAAGAGACCCAGTACTTC. Its translation: CSSKGTSGEETQYF. The whole variable domain, remainder taken from reference TRBV29-1 and TRBJ2-5, is SAVISQKPSRDICQRGTSLTIQCQVDSQVTMMFWYRQQPGQSLTLIATANQGSEATYESGFVIDKFPISRPNLTFSTLTVSNMSPEDSSIYLCSSKGTSGEETQYFGPGTRLLVL.